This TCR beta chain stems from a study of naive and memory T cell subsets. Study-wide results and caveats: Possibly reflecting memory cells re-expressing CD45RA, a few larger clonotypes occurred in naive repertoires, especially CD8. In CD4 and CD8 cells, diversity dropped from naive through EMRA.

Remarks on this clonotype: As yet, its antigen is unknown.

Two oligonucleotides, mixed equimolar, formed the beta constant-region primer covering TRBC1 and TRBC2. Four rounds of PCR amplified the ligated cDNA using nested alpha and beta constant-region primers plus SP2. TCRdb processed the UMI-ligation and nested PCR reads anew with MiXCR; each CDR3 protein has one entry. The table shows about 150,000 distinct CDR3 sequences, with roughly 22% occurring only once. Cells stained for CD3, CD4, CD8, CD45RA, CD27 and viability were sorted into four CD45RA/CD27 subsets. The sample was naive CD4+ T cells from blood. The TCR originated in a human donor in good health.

The CDR3 DNA sequence: TGTGCCAGCAGTTTTCGGACTAGCGGGAGAGAGACCCAGTACTTC. It codes for CASSFRTSGRETQYF. The chain has TRBV28 and TRBJ2-5; 13 nucleotides agree with TRBD2. The CDR3 runs 15 residues. The V gene end was trimmed by 3 bases and the J gene end by 4 bases; junction bases not matched to a gene: 2. CDR1 is MDHEN and CDR2 is SYDVKM in the germline V gene.